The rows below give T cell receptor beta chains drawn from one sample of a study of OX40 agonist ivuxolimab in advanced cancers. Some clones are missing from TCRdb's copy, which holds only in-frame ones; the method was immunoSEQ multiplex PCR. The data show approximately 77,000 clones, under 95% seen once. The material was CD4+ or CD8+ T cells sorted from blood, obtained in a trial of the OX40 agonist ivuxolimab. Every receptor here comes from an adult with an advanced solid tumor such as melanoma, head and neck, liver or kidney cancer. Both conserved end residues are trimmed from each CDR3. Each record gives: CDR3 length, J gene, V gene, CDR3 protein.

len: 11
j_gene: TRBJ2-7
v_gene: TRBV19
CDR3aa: ASSTVSAYEQY

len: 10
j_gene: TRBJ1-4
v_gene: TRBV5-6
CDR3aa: ASHGQAEKLF

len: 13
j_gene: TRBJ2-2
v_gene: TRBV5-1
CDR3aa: ASTPRGSGTGELF

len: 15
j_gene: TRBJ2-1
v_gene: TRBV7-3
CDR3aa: ASSLHLAGGPHNEQF

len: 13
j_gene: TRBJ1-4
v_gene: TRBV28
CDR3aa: ASSSQGTGGEKLF

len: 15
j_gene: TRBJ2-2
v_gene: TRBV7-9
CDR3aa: ASSSPTLGADTGELF

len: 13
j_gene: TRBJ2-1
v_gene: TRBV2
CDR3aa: ASSDRDRSPNEQF

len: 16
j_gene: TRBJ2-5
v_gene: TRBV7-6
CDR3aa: ASSLVGQGGGRQETQY

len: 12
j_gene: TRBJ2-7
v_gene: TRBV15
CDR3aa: ATSRSDRAYEQY

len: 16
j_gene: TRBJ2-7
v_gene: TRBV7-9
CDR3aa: ASSLASSGGLTSYEQY

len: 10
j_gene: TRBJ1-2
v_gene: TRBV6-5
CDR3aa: ASTRGGHGYT

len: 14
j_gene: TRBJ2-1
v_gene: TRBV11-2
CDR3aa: ASSLVQGAGRNEQF

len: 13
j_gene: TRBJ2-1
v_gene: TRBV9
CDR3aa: ASSALAGGLVEQF

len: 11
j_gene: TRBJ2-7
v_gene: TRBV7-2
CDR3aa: ASSLFGGNEQY

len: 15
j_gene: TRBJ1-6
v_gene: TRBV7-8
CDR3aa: ASSLQGAVEGASPLH

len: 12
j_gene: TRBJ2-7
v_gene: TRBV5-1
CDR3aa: ASSLVIQGDEQY

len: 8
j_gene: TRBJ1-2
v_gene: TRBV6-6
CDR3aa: ASGLYGYT

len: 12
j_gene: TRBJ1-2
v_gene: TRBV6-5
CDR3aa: ASREQALSYGYT

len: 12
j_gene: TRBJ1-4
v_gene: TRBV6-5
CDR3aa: ASSWGEESEKLF

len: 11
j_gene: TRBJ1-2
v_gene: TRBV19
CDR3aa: ASSYRGLDLHT

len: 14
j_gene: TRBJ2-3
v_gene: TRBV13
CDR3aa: ASSPRGQDSTDTQY

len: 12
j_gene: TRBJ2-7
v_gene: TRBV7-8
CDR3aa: ASSSGTATYEQY

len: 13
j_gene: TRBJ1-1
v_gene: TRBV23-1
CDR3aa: ASTRTGGRDTEAF

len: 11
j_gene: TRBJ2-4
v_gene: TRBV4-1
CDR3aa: ASSPGQGHIQY

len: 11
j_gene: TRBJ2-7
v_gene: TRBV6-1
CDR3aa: ASRGTSWYEQY

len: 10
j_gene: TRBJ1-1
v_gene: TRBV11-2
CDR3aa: ATKTGGVEAF

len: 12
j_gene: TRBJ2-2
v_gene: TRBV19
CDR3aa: ASTSVRGTGELF

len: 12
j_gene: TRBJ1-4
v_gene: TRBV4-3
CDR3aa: ASSQGRYNEKLF

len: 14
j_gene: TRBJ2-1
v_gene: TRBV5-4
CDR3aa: ASSSRRETSYNEQF

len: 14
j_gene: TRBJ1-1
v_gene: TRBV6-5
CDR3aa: ASNYGWEGRNTEAF

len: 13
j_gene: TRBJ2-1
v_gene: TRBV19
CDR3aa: ASTLVDRGQDEQF

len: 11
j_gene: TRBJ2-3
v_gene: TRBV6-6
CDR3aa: ASSYSLTDTQY

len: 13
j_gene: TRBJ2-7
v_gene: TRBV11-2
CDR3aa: ASSLDQTGGYEQY

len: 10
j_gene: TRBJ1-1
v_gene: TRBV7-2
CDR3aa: ASSSAVTEAF

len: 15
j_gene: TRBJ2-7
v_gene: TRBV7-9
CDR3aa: ASSSLLKGRGQYEQY

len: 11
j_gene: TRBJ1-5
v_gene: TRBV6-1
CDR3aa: ASSAYSNQPQH

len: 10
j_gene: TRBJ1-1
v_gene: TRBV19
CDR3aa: ASRRGQTEAF

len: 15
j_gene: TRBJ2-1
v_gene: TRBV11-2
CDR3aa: ASKGLAGGALYNEQF

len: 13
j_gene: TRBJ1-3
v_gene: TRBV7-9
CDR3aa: ASSLADRAGNTIY

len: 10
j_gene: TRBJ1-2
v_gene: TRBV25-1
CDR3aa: ASTQGSTGYT

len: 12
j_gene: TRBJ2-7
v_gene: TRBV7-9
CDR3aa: ASSLSGGATEQY

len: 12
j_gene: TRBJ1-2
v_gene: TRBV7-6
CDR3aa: ASSLEGSGYGYT

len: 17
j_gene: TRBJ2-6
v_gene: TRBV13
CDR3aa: ASSSFGTAPSSGANVLT

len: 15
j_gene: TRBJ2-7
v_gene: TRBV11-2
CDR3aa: ASSSGVRARSSYEQY